Ten or more counts support the clone carrying this T cell receptor beta chain. Researchers prepared the TCRbeta library using unique molecular identifiers, the study reports. In TCRdb, the PCR reads were re-called with MiXCR into one record per CDR3 protein. The data hold around 580,000 distinct CDR3 sequences, with roughly 23% observed a single time. This record comes from a study of T-cell reconstitution after alpha-beta-depleted transplantation in children. The germline CDR1 and CDR2 sequences are MNHNY and SVGAGI (reference sequence). V shed 6 bases and J shed 8 bases, with 14 bases lying between them. This CDR3 is 13 amino acids long.

The starting material was PBMCs, mostly from graft donor cells, obtained 360 days after TCRalphabeta/CD19-depleted stem cell transplant. The clonotype originates from a boy under two years old who had a stem cell transplant for acute myeloid leukemia, so the T cells may come from the graft donor. The chain joins TRBV6-6 to TRBJ1-5; TRBD1 might be the D (6 bases). This CDR3 is CASSDRRKEPQHF. The CDR3 coding sequence is TGTGCCAGCAGCGACAGGAGGAAGGAGCCCCAGCATTTT.